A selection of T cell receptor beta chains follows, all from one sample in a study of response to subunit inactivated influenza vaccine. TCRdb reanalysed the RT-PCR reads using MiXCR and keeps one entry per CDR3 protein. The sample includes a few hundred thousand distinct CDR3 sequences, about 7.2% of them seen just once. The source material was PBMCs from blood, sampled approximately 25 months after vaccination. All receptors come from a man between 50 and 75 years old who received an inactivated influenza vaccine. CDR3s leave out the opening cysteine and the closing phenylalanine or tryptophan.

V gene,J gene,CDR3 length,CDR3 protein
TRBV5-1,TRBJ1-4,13,ASSLSVRGTEKLF
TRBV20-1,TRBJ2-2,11,SATRGGAGELF
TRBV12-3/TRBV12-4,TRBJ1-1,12,ASTAAGVGTEAF
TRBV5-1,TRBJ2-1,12,ASTPGGVYNEQF
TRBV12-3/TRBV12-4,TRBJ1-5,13,ASSLGQPSNQPQH
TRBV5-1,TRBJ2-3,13,ASSVLAGDRDTQY
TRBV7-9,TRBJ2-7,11,ASSSYLPYEQY
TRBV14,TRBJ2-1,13,ASSQDRTARSEQF
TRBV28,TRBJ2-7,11,ATVTSASYEQY
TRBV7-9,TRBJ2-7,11,ASSAGVAWEQY
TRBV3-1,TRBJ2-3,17,ACCLASWREIGSTDTQY
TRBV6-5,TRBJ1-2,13,ASSYASQGNYGYT
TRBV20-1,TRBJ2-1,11,RASPTGKSGQF
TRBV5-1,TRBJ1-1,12,ASSLAGDQPEAF
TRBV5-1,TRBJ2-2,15,ASSRRPGQGDTGELF
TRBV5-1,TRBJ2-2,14,ASSPRQGAVTGELF
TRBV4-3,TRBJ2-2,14,ASSLQGARDTGELF
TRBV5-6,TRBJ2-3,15,ASSLVPTYGIRDTQY
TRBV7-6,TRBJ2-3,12,ASSLGAAINTQY
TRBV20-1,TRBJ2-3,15,SARGTSGLLSTDTQY
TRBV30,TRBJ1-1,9,AWRSNTEAF
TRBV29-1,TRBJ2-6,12,SVGSTSGANVLT
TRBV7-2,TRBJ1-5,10,ASSLGQQPQH
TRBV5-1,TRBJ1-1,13,ASSLVQGLVPEAF
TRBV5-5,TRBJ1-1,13,ASSWGGRNRAEAF
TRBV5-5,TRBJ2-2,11,ASSLGGLGELF
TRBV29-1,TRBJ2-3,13,SSSFSGSGTDTQY
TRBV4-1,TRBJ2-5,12,ASSQDLGRDTQY
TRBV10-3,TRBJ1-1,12,AIRATGDNTEAF